The source of this T cell receptor (beta chain) is a study of blood T cells in healthy people across ages. Overall study results and limits: A roughly linear fall in TCR beta diversity per million T cells was seen with increasing age.

PCR was performed a second time for about 6 to 12 cycles using a sample-barcoded 5' primer and a J-beta primer mix. TCRdb independently ran MiXCR on the 5' RACE reads; one entry per CDR3 protein. Of roughly 1.5 million distinct CDR3 sequences listed, less than 45% were seen once; the top ten hold approximately 4.1%. A remark on this clonotype: Its cognate antigen is unknown.

Per germline, CDR1 LGHNA and CDR2 YSLEER. The CDR3 consists of 18 residues. The ends lost 3 bases at V and 2 bases at J; junction bases unmatched: 14. The sequenced sample was blood. The source of this sequence is a young woman in good health. This chain joins TRBV4-3 and TRBJ1-1; 8 bases line up with TRBD1. CDR3 bases: TGCGCCAGCAGCCACATTGGGGCAGGGGGCCGTGATAACACTGAAGCTTTCTTT. Translated: CASSHIGAGGRDNTEAFF.